These 18 T cell receptor beta chains were all obtained from the same sample, sequenced in a study of blood T cell repertoires in COVID-19. The repertoire was sequenced with immunoSEQ multiplex PCR; TCRdb's copy has only in-frame clones and lacks some. The sample includes tens of thousands of clones, more than 70% seen only once; the top ten take under 30%. The sample consisted of peripheral blood. The source of these receptors is a human donor in a cohort sampled during active COVID-19.

The chain combines TRBV6-2 or TRBV6-3 with TRBJ1-1; 7 bases are a match to TRBD1. The CDR3 consists of 13 residues. In germline, CDR1 is MNHEY, CDR2 SVGEGT. The V and J ends lost 3 bases and 5 bases, in that order; junction bases with no gene match: 3. The CDR3 DNA is TGTGCCAGCAGTTATACAGGGGTAACTGAAGCTTTCTTT. The encoded protein is CASSYTGVTEAFF.

This clone occurred a few times. The chain joins TRBV4-1 to TRBJ2-1, with D maybe TRBD2 (5 bases). Germline V gene lookup returns CDR1 MGHRA and CDR2 YSYEKL. This CDR3 is 16 amino acids long. V was clipped by 0 bases and J by 0 bases, with 9 bases between them. CDR3 coding DNA: TGCGCCAGCAGCCAAGATGAGGGCGGCTCCTACAATGAGCAGTTCTTC. Translating gives CASSQDEGGSYNEQFF.

This clone showed up just once. The V and J genes are TRBV2 and TRBJ2-7; possible D gene TRBD1, 5 bases. Trimming left V 0 bases short and J 2 bases short, with 11 bases between. The germline CDR1 and CDR2 sequences are SNHLY and FYNNEI. The CDR3 consists of 15 residues. The CDR3 spells CASSEARQPAYEQYF. The CDR3 DNA reads TGTGCCAGCAGTGAAGCGCGACAGCCCGCCTACGAGCAGTACTTC.

This clone was detected only a few times. The chain joins TRBV19 to TRBJ2-7; D is unresolved. V was pared by 4 bases and J by 4 bases, with 17 bases between. The germline gives CDR1 LNHDA, CDR2 SQIVND (reference sequence). This CDR3 contains 15 residues. The CDR3 bases are TGTGCCAGTAGTAGTGGCAGCGCCGCGATATACGAGCAGTACTTC. Its protein is CASSSGSAAIYEQYF.

J is TRBJ2-5 and V is TRBV19; the D gene is possibly TRBD1 (5 bases). CDR3 length: 15 residues. The ends were cut back, 6 bases at V and 0 bases at J, with 14 bases in the middle. Germline loops: CDR1 LNHDA, CDR2 SQIVND (reference sequence). The CDR3, as DNA: TGTGCCAGTAGCGAAATCGACAGAAACCAAGAGACCCAGTACTTC. It is translated as CASSEIDRNQETQYF. The variable domain in full, completed from reference TRBV19 and TRBJ2-5, reads DGGITQSPKYLFRKEGQNVTLSCEQNLNHDAMYWYRQDPGQGLRLIYYSQIVNDFQKGDIAEGYSVSREKKESFPLTVTSAQKNPTAFYLCASSEIDRNQETQYFGPGTRLLVL.

V is TRBV6-2 or TRBV6-3 and J is TRBJ2-7, with D tentatively TRBD1 (6 bases). Germline CDR1 and CDR2: MNHEY and SVGEGT. This CDR3 has 12 amino acids. The V and J ends lost 6 bases and 6 bases respectively, with 12 bases between them. The CDR3 loop reads CASSRAGAEQYF. The CDR3 DNA follows: TGTGCCAGCAGCCGTGCAGGGGCCGAGCAGTACTTC.

This clone was found a few times. The chain links TRBV5-6 to TRBJ2-3; 7 positions agree with TRBD1. This CDR3 contains 15 residues. Per the germline V gene, CDR1 is SGHDT and CDR2 is YYEEEE. V dropped 1 base and J dropped 1; count of bases not matched to a gene: 3. The CDR3 loop is CASSLKGAGTDTQYF. The CDR3 region has the DNA TGTGCCAGCAGCTTGAAGGGGGCTGGCACAGATACGCAGTATTTT.

The gene calls are TRBV7-9 and TRBJ2-3; D perhaps matches TRBD1 (5 bases). Per germline, CDR1 SEHNR and CDR2 FQNEAQ (reference sequence). This CDR3 spans 15 amino acids. Trimming pared 2 bases from V and 5 bases from J, leaving 14 bases between. This CDR3 reads CASSLSEGAGDTQYF. The DNA of the CDR3 is TGTGCCAGCAGCTTATCAGAAGGGGCCGGAGATACGCAGTATTTT.

The J gene is TRBJ2-1, the V gene TRBV5-6; 16 nucleotides line up with TRBD2. CDR3 length equals 18 residues. Trimming removed 3 bases from V and 7 bases from J; junction bases left unmatched: 10. Germline-derived CDR1 and CDR2 are SGHDT and YYEEEE. CDR3 nucleotides: TGTGCCAGCAGCTCGTCCCCGGGACTAGCGGGGGGGCGTAATGAGCAGTTCTTC. This gives the protein CASSSSPGLAGGRNEQFF.

The gene calls are TRBV9 and TRBJ1-6, with 7 positions matching TRBD1. The CDR3 has 18 amino acids. CDR1 SGDLS and CDR2 YYNGEE come from the germline V gene. V dropped 3 bases and J dropped 0; count of bases not matched to a gene: 9. The CDR3 bases are TGTGCCAGCAGCGGGAAGGGGACAGAGCCCTCCTATAATTCACCCCTCCACTTT. This sequence encodes CASSGKGTEPSYNSPLHF. Full variable domain (missing parts from reference TRBV9 and TRBJ1-6): DSGVTQTPKHLITATGQRVTLRCSPRSGDLSVYWYQQSLDQGLQFLIQYYNGEERAKGNILERFSAQQFPDLHSELNLSSLELGDSALYFCASSGKGTEPSYNSPLHFGNGTRLTVT.

CDR3 coding DNA: TGTGCCATCAGCCTTAGTTTGCGGGGAAATGAGCAGTTCTTC. As protein: CAISLSLRGNEQFF. The V and J genes are TRBV10-3 and TRBJ2-1; maybe TRBD2 (6 bases). Trimming took off 6 bases at V and 7 bases at J, with 16 bases between the two ends. The CDR3 length is 14 residues. Per the germline V gene, CDR1 is ENHRY and CDR2 is SYGVKD.

The chain couples TRBV14 to TRBJ2-1; 8 nucleotides line up with TRBD2. Trimming removed 2 bases from V and 7 bases from J; junction bases left unmatched: 13. The CDR3 is 17 residues long. In germline, CDR1 is SGHDN, CDR2 FVKESK. CDR3 sequence reads: CASSQPLGLGLKNEQFF. The CDR3, as DNA: TGTGCCAGCAGCCAACCGCTGGGACTAGGACTGAAGAATGAGCAGTTCTTC. Variable domain in full (rest from reference TRBV14 and TRBJ2-1): EAGVTQFPSHSVIEKGQTVTLRCDPISGHDNLYWYRRVMGKEIKFLLHFVKESKQDESGMPNNRFLAERTGGTYSTLKVQPAELEDSGVYFCASSQPLGLGLKNEQFFGPGTRLTVL.

The V and J genes are TRBV3-1 (or the pseudogene TRBV3-2) and TRBJ2-3; 8 bases match TRBD2. The CDR3 totals 17 residues. V shed 3 bases and J 2 bases; nucleotides not matched to a gene: 10. Germline CDR1 and CDR2: LGHDT and YNNKEL (reference sequence). The CDR3 loop reads CASSQNPSGSSTDTQYF. CDR3 bases: TGTGCCAGCAGCCAGAACCCTAGCGGGTCATCCACAGATACGCAGTATTTT.

The chain carries TRBV4-3 and TRBJ1-1; no clear D gene. The germline V gene encodes CDR1 LGHNA and CDR2 YSLEER. V was clipped by 0 bases and J by 4 bases, with 12 bases between them. The CDR3 sequence is 15 residues long. The CDR3 spells CASSQEVGSRTEAFF. CDR3 DNA sequence: TGCGCCAGCAGCCAAGAGGTGGGCAGCCGCACTGAAGCTTTCTTT.

The V call is TRBV19, the J call TRBJ1-6; 10 bases fit TRBD1. The CDR3 runs 16 residues. Germline V gene data show CDR1 as LNHDA and CDR2 as SQIVND (reference sequence). Trimming removed 2 bases from V and 3 bases from J; junction bases left unmatched: 1. The DNA of the CDR3 is TGTGCCAGTAGTATACGGACAGGGGGCTATAATTCACCCCTCCACTTT. Encoded protein: CASSIRTGGYNSPLHF. Full variable domain (outside the CDR3, taken from reference TRBV19 and TRBJ1-6): DGGITQSPKYLFRKEGQNVTLSCEQNLNHDAMYWYRQDPGQGLRLIYYSQIVNDFQKGDIAEGYSVSREKKESFPLTVTSAQKNPTAFYLCASSIRTGGYNSPLHFGNGTRLTVT.

This chain links TRBV24-1 with TRBJ2-5; 7 positions match TRBD1. The CDR3 covers 16 residues. The germline V gene encodes CDR1 KGHDR and CDR2 SFDVKD. V lost 9 bases to trimming and J lost 6 bases; unmatched junction nucleotides: 18. The CDR3 DNA follows: TGTGCCACCGCGCCGCCCGGACAGGCAATGGGGAAGACCCAGTACTTC. It yields the protein CATAPPGQAMGKTQYF.

The chain is built from TRBV7-9 and TRBJ2-7; a possible D gene is TRBD1 (6 bases). Germline lookup yields CDR1 SEHNR and CDR2 FQNEAQ (reference sequence). The length of the CDR3 is 15 residues. V was pared by 5 bases and J by 4 bases, with 18 bases between. CDR3 nucleotide sequence: TGTGCCAGCAGCCCAGCCACCCAGGGGTGGTACGAGCAGTACTTC. It encodes CASSPATQGWYEQYF.

V and J are TRBV3-1 (or the pseudogene TRBV3-2) and TRBJ2-7, with 9 bases matching TRBD2. J gave up 4 bases and V 4 bases, and 8 bases lay outside the gene matches. CDR1 and CDR2 from the germline V gene are LGHDT and YNNKEL (reference sequence). There are 15 residues in the CDR3. The CDR3 protein is CASSLRTTSGYEQYF. As DNA, the CDR3 is TGTGCCAGCAGCCTACGAACGACTAGCGGATACGAGCAGTACTTC.